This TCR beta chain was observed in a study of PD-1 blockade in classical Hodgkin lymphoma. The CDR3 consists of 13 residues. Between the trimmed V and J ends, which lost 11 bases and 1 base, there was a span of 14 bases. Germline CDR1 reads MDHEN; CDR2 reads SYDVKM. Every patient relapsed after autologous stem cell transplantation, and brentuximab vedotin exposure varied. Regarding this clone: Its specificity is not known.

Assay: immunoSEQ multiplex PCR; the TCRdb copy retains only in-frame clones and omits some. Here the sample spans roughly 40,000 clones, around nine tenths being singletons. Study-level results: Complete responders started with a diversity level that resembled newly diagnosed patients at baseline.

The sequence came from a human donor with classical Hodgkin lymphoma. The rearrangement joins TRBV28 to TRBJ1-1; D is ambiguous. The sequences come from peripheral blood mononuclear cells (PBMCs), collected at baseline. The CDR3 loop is CACLRAGNTEAFF. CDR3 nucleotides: TGTGCCTGTTTGAGAGCAGGGAACACTGAAGCTTTCTTT.